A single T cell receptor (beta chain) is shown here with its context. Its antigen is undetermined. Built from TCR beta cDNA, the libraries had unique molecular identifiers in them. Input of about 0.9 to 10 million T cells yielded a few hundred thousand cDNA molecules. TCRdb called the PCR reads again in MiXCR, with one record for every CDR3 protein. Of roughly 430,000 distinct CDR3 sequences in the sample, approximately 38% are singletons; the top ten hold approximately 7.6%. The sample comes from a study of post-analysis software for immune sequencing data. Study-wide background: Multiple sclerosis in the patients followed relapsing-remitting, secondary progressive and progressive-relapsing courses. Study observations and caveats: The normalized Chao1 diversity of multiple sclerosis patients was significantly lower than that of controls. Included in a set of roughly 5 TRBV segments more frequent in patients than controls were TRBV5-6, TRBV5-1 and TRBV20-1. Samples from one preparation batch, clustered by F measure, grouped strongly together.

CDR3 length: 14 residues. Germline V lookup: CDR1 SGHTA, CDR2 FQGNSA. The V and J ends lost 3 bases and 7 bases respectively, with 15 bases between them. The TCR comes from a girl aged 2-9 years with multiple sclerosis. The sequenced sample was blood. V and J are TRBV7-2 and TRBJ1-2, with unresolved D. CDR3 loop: CASSFASGRVGYTF. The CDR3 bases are TGTGCCAGCAGCTTCGCGTCCGGGAGGGTTGGCTACACCTTC.